This T cell receptor (beta chain) was identified in a study of blood T cells in healthy people across ages. Study findings and constraints: It was held that diversity estimates obtained from one million T cells represented underestimates.

A J-beta primer mix and a sample-barcoded 5' primer were used in a second PCR of about 7 to 12 cycles. In TCRdb, the 5' RACE reads were re-called with MiXCR into one record per CDR3 protein. In the table there are about a million distinct CDR3 sequences, around 49% of which are singletons. As for this clonotype: The antigen is unknown.

Germline V lookup: CDR1 SEHNR, CDR2 FQNEAQ (reference sequence). Trimming removed 5 bases at V and 1 base at J, with 9 bases between. CDR3 length: 14 residues. The clonotype was recovered from a man aged 30 to 45 in good health. Specimen: blood. This chain joins TRBV7-9 and TRBJ1-5; D is undetermined. CDR3: CASSEGGSNQPQHF. The DNA for the CDR3 is TGTGCCAGCAGCGAAGGAGGGAGCAATCAGCCCCAGCATTTT.